This TCR beta chain appears in the sequencing data of a study of PD-1 blockade in classical Hodgkin lymphoma. Study as a whole: Each patient was given nivolumab 3 mg/kg through a vein every 2 weeks. General study findings and limits: By cycle point C4D1, TCR diversity had risen significantly in CD4+ cells (but not CD8+ cells). Newly diagnosed patients reportedly trailed healthy donors in baseline TCR diversity.

Relapse after autologous stem cell transplantation occurred in every patient, and brentuximab vedotin exposure varied. Comments on this clone: Its matching antigen is unknown.

Sequenced by immunoSEQ multiplex PCR; TCRdb stores in-frame clones only, minus some. Altogether 80,000 to 100,000 clones are present, around 90% being singletons, with the ten largest covering about 2.8%. V shed 6 bases and J shed 4 bases, with 7 bases lying between them. This CDR3 is 12 amino acids long. Germline values: CDR1 MNHNS, CDR2 SASEGT. The rearrangement uses TRBV6-1 and TRBJ1-5, with D unclear. The TCR sequence derives from a human donor with classical Hodgkin lymphoma. Sample: peripheral blood mononuclear cells (PBMCs), taken at baseline. The CDR3 loop reads CASSVRNQPQHF. The CDR3 DNA reads as TGTGCCAGCAGCGTAAGAAATCAGCCCCAGCATTTT.